Below, 6 T cell receptor beta chains from the same sample are listed, as sequenced in a study of PD-L1 blockade in urothelial cancer. TCRdb keeps only in-frame clones here, not all; method: immunoSEQ multiplex PCR. Of some 97,000 clones in the sample, roughly nine tenths were seen once. The sequences come from PBMCs, collected around atezolizumab (anti-PD-L1) treatment. Receptor source: a woman of 80 years or more with urothelial cancer.

The chain uses TRBV11-2 and TRBJ2-1; the match to TRBD1 covers 9 bases. This CDR3 spans 16 amino acids. Unmatched junction bases numbered 12, after V lost 7 bases and J lost 5 bases. Germline V gene sequence: CDR1 SGHAT, CDR2 FQNNGV. The CDR3 DNA sequence: TGTGCCAGCACCCCTAGAGTGGGGGACAGGGACAATGAGCAGTTCTTC. It translates to CASTPRVGDRDNEQFF.

The chain recombines TRBV19 with TRBJ2-2; 10 positions match TRBD2. Germline V gene data show CDR1 as LNHDA and CDR2 as SQIVND (reference sequence). V gave up 3 bases and J gave up 5 bases; unmatched junction bases: 0. CDR3 size: 14 residues. This CDR3 is CASSISGGTGELFF. Here the CDR3 DNA reads TGTGCCAGTAGTATTAGCGGGGGGACCGGGGAGCTGTTTTTT.

The chain employs TRBV5-1 and TRBJ2-7; TRBD1 aligns across 7 bases. The V and J ends lost 4 bases and 4 bases, in that order; junction bases with no gene match: 11. CDR3 length: 15 residues. CDR1 SGHRS and CDR2 YFSETQ come from the germline V gene. The CDR3 region has the DNA TGCGCCAGCAGCCCATGGGACAGTGCTGGATACGAGCAGTACTTC. Protein product: CASSPWDSAGYEQYF.

This chain links TRBV6-1 with TRBJ1-5; D gene unclear. This CDR3 is 12 amino acids long. Germline V gene sequence: CDR1 MNHNS, CDR2 SASEGT. Trimming pared 4 bases from V and 7 bases from J, leaving 8 bases between. The CDR3 loop reads CASSGVRQPQHF. The CDR3 DNA follows: TGTGCCAGCAGTGGTGTGAGGCAGCCCCAGCATTTT.

This chain links TRBV5-4 with TRBJ2-1, with 8 positions matching TRBD2. Trimming cost V 4 bases and J 12 bases; bases outside gene matches: 15. Germline CDR1 SGHNT, CDR2 YYREEE (reference sequence). There are 15 residues in the CDR3. The CDR3 spells CASSAGSSGKVGQFF. DNA for the CDR3: TGTGCCAGCAGCGCCGGTAGTAGCGGGAAGGTGGGGCAGTTCTTC.

V and J are TRBV28 and TRBJ2-3, with TRBD1 identical over 7 bases. Trimming took 6 bases from V and 2 from J; bases not matched to a gene: 8. CDR1 and CDR2 from the germline V gene are MDHEN and SYDVKM. The CDR3 is made up of 15 amino acids. Here the CDR3 DNA reads TGTGCCAGCAGGAGTGGGGGACAGAACACAGATACGCAGTATTTT. It yields the protein CASRSGGQNTDTQYF.